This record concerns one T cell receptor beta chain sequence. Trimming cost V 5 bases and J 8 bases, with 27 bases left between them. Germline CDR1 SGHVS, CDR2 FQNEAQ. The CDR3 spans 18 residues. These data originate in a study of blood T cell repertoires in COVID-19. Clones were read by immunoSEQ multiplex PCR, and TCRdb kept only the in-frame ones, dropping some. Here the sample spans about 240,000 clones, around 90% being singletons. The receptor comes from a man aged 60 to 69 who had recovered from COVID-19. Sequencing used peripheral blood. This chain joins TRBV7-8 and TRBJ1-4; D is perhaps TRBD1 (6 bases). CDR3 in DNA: TGTGCCAGCAGCCCCGACAGGTTAGGTCTCGTAGTTTTGGAAAAACTGTTTTTT. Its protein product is CASSPDRLGLVVLEKLFF.